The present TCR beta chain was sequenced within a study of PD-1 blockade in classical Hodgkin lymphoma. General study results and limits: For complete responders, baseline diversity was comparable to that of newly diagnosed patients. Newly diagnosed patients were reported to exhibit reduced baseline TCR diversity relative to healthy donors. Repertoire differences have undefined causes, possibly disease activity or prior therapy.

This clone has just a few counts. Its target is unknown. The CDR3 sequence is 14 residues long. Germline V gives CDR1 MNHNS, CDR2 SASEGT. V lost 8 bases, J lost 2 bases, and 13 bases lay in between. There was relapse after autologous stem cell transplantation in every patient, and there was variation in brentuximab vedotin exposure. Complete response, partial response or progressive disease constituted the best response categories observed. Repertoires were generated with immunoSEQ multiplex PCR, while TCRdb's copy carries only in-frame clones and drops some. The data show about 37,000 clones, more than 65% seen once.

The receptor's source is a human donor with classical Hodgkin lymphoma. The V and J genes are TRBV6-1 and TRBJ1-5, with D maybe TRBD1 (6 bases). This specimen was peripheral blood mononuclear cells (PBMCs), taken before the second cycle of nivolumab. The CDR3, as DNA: TGTGCCAGCCACACAGGGTATGGCAATCAGCCCCAGCATTTT. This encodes CASHTGYGNQPQHF.